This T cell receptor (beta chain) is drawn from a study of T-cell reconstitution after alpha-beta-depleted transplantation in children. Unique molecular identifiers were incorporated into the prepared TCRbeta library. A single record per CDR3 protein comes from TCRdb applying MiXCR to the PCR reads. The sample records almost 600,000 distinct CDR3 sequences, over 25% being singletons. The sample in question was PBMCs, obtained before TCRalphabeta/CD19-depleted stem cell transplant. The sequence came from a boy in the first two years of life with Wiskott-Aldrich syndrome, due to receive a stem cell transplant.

CDR3 sequence: CASSPRTVNQPQHF. CDR3 sequence (DNA): TGTGCCAGCAGCCCGAGGACGGTTAATCAGCCCCAGCATTTT. The chain employs TRBV12-3 or TRBV12-4 and TRBJ1-5, with D unresolved. With 6 bases removed from V and 4 bases from J, the gap between germline ends came to 13 bases. This CDR3 has 14 residues.